The present T cell receptor beta chain was sequenced within a study of control samples from healthy donors and cancer patients. TCRdb's copy holds only in-frame clones and misses some; the assay was immunoSEQ multiplex PCR. The sample holds around 130,000 clones, under 90% seen once. CDR1 is LNHDA, CDR2 SQIVND, per germline (reference sequence). Trimming stripped 0 bases from V and 7 bases from J, with 9 bases between. This CDR3 is built from 13 residues. The TCR was taken from a man aged 50 or older with head and neck cancer. Material: PBMCs. This rearrangement joins TRBV19 to TRBJ1-2; D gene uncertain. The CDR3 coding sequence is TGTGCCAGTAGTATAGAATCGGGCCGTGGCTACACCTTC. This gives the protein CASSIESGRGYTF. Complete variable domain (other parts from reference TRBV19 and TRBJ1-2): DGGITQSPKYLFRKEGQNVTLSCEQNLNHDAMYWYRQDPGQGLRLIYYSQIVNDFQKGDIAEGYSVSREKKESFPLTVTSAQKNPTAFYLCASSIESGRGYTFGSGTRLTVV.